This T cell receptor beta chain was recovered during a study of cytomegalovirus exposure and HLA in healthy donors listed by TCRdb under 2017. Background for the entire study: In an earlier analysis of 450 to 750 of the donors, approximately 260 Gb of sequence data and 117 million unique TCR beta sequences from about 180 million T cells were reported. To predict cytomegalovirus infection status, the study brought together high-throughput TCR immunosequencing, statistical association of individual TCRs with disease status, and machine learning. Typing coverage differed by locus: A, B, C, DRB1 and DQB1 were typed in roughly 629-630 donors, DQA1 in 500 to 550, DPA1 in 606, and DPB1 in roughly 470. In a later analysis, previously published TCR beta repertoires from about 670 donors were re-analyzed and high-resolution HLA genotyping was added so that TCR occurrence patterns could be studied. In a later genetic analysis, genome-wide SNP genotypes for about three fifths of the roughly 670 donors were used, and that subset was treated as a discovery cohort. Because of strong linkage in the cohort, roughly 5 DR-DQ haplotypes were treated as single units for association and clustering. Besides the first cohort of 666 subjects, a separate validation cohort made up of 120 different subjects was used. Of the roughly 400 genotyped donors, around 81% fell in the genetic ancestry cluster associated with self-reported Caucasian donors. Both class I and class II loci were covered by HLA typing, at four-digit resolution. Using immunosequencing, the study profiled T cell repertoires from fewer than 850 subjects and related those repertoires to cytomegalovirus serostatus. The study was designed to test whether signatures of past pathogen exposure could be identified by cataloging public T cell receptors. In the later analysis, no new phenotypic data were used to find candidate immune exposures; instead, reliance was placed on TCR beta sequences and their occurrence across donors. An earlier analysis of about 620 of the donors applied high-throughput TCR beta sequencing to assess whether each TCR beta V gene segment acted as functional or pseudogenic. Every repertoire in the discovery cohort had been generated on one and the same sequencing platform. About 300 gigabases of sequencing data and tens of millions of unique TCR sequences made up an early release that covered roughly 670 HLA-typed donors. Across around 400 genotyped donors of the cohort, an average of about 250,000 unique TCR beta nucleotide sequences per donor were sequenced, and roughly 20% of those sequences were non-productive. Alongside the repertoire data, information on donor age, sex, ethnicity and CMV serostatus was compiled. Summary of the overall study and its limitations: Because counts were too low, seventeen rarely observed V segments, including chromosome 9 orphons, were excluded from the earlier analysis of several hundred of the donors. The cohort was sequenced for TCR beta chains only, and without alpha or paired-chain data the features that could be detected were limited. The study listed around 160 TCR beta chains as associated with cytomegalovirus. Assigning TCR associations to individual alleles was difficult when HLA alleles, especially DR and DQ, strongly co-occurred. Compared with equally common non-associated chains, HLA-associated TCR beta chains in a later analysis were more clonally expanded and had lower generation probabilities. Because HLA typing was unavailable for some donors at each locus, only the typed subset was used in association tests. A group of highly shared sequence variants was considered likely to be a technical artifact of the sequencing pipeline. Some IMGT-functional V segments, including TRBV6-2 and TRBV6-3, could not be distinguished by the 87-base-pair reads and were therefore excluded. V-gene and J-gene trimming of TCR beta chains was associated with a missense DCLRE1C variant in a later genetic analysis, and the association was replicated in an independent cohort. Three of the identified cytomegalovirus-associated TCR beta chains were confirmed in vitro to be specific for cytomegalovirus antigens. Most TCR sequences were observed very rarely across donors, whereas some public TCRs were present in many individuals. The authors suggested that the approach could potentially be generalized to other disease states and immunological phenotypes. Broadly in line with IMGT annotations, most TCR beta V segments showed up in productive rearrangements about 87% or about 30% of the time in an earlier analysis of 587 of the donors. The classifier was reported to diagnose cytomegalovirus status with high specificity and sensitivity in both the original cohort and the validation cohort. For the cohort, immune exposure information was limited to CMV serostatus. Most CMV-associated TCR beta chains appeared to be HLA-restricted in a later analysis, and the HLA associations seemed to be driven largely by CMV exposure. Specific HLA alleles were associated with more than 15,000 TCR beta sequences at a false discovery rate of 0.05 in a later analysis. In a later genetic analysis, fewer N-insertions in productive TCRs were reported among donors in an Asian-associated ancestry cluster than the roughly 700-donor mean. A further reported finding was that TCR beta sequences accurately predicted the HLA-A and HLA-B alleles for most subjects in the first cohort. In a later analysis, the rate of TCR association differed among HLA loci, with DRB1 alleles having the most associated TCRs and HLA-C alleles having the fewest. Sequencing depth was assumed to be roughly uniform across donors in the presence/absence analyses, though that assumption may not hold. Linkage disequilibrium might explain the correlated functional status among segregating V segments, but an unknown experimental factor could not be ruled out. According to a later analysis, parvovirus B19, influenza, CMV and Epstein-Barr virus appeared linked to several top co-occurrence clusters.

Remarks on this clone: The target of this receptor is not known. No quality values exist for individual bases; no much larger clone is one base distant.

The cohort consisted of fewer than 700 healthy bone marrow donors. Cohort members were all nominally healthy when sampled, although unrecorded immune exposures were likely present. The donor tested CMV seronegative, placing the donor among the 300 to 400 seronegative members of the cohort. Every donor gave a peripheral blood sample, and the peripheral blood mononuclear cells from that sample were used for TCR beta sequencing. The Qiagen DNeasy Blood Extraction Kit was used to extract genomic DNA from the blood cell samples. The library was produced with the immunoSEQ multiplex PCR assay. For the multiplex PCR, a mixture combining 60 forward primers for TCR Vbeta segments and 13 reverse primers for TCR Jbeta segments was used. The CDR3 region of rearranged TCR beta genes was amplified from genomic DNA by a multiplex PCR assay. On the Illumina HiSeq System, the amplified TCR beta libraries were sequenced as 87-base-pair reads. On the authors' methods: A later analysis tallied some 79 million unique TCR beta chains across the 666 repertoires, and about 10 million of those chains were shared by two or more donors. To remove PCR and sequencing errors, raw reads were error-corrected and collapsed into unique sequences using a nearest-neighbor algorithm that merged closely related sequences. CDR3 sequences were aligned to IMGT reference sequences to assign V, D and J gene segments. For a sequence to be retained, a match of at least six nucleotides to both a V gene segment and a J gene segment was required. Rearrangements were called productive when the CDR3 lacked stop codons and stayed in frame with V and J; all others were non-productive. Following IMGT convention, CDR3 was defined as the stretch from the second conserved V-encoded cysteine to the conserved J-encoded phenylalanine. In an earlier analysis of just under 600 of the donors, sequences lacking an unambiguous match to a single V gene segment were excluded. An earlier analysis of a few hundred of the donors called V segments functional above 56.7% productive rearrangements and segregating when the between-donor standard deviation exceeded 5%. A statistical classification framework was developed to diagnose cytomegalovirus status using the catalog of TCR beta chain sequences. In a later analysis, V and J genes were assigned by comparing TCR nucleotide sequences against IMGT/GENE-DB human TR gene sequences. The TCRdist pipeline was used in a later analysis to assign CDR3 sequences and most-parsimonious VDJ recombination scenarios. In a later analysis, every TCR beta chain was defined by the combination of its CDR3 amino acid sequence and its V-gene family, and reads without a unique V-gene family were dropped. As a way to deal with suspected cross-contamination and a sequencing artifact, a later analysis dropped over 550 nucleotide sequences that were highly shared and had low generation probability. In a later analysis, a clonal expansion index was calculated for each public chain from normalized within-repertoire ranks of inferred template counts. In a later analysis, generation probabilities were computed using a VDJ recombination model fitted to out-of-frame rearrangements, and the results were checked against IGoR. Hypergeometric tests were used in a later analysis to score TCR-TCR, TCR-HLA and TCR-CMV co-occurrence, with a repertoire-size bias correction applied to the TCR pairs. False discovery rates were estimated in a later analysis by permuting HLA or CMV assignments 20 times. In a later analysis, co-occurring TCRs were grouped with DBSCAN, and TCRdist sequence similarity was added when clustering was performed within HLA-allele-positive subsets. Co-occurrence clustering excluded repertoires with fewer than 30,000 or more than 120,000 public chains, plus five with anomalous nucleotide sharing. What TCRdb holds here is the immuneACCESS table cut down to in-frame rearrangements. Part of the clones is not present; checked against another copy, under half of the missing clones reflect an unresolved V gene, and the others are unexplained. Clonal size and the V and J genes are those of that table, whereas D and trimming came from the DNA. This sample lists approximately 210,000 clones; 70% to 80% were detected once. Clones ranked in the top ten supply more than 1.5% of the sample.

Deletion took 4 bases off V and 9 bases off J, with a span of 16 bases between the germline ends. The CDR3 measures 15 amino acids from cysteine to phenylalanine. Of the read, only the CDR3 DNA is kept; its 45 bases are in frame from base 1. Per the germline V gene, SGHTA is the CDR1 and FQGNSA is the CDR2. The clonotype was recovered from a woman in her forties or fifties in good health and CMV-seronegative. Sequencing used PBMCs. Recombination connected TRBV7-2 to TRBJ1-6; confidence is insufficient to name the D gene. CDR3 region: CASSSGISSTSPLHF. The sequenced DNA is TGTGCCAGCAGCTCCGGGATATCATCAACTTCACCCCTCCACTTT.